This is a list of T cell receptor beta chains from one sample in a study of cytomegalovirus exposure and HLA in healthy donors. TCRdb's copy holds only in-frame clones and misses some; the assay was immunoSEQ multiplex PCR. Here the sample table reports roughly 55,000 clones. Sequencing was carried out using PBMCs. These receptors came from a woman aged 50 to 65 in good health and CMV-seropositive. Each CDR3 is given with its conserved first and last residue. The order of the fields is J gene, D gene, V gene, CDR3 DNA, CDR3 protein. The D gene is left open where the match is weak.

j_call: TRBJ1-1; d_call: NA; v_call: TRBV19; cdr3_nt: TGTGCCAGTAGTATACAGGGAGGTACTGAAGCTTTCTTT; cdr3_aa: CASSIQGGTEAFF
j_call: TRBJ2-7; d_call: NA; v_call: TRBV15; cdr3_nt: TGTGCCACCAGCAGCCTAGTTCCTTACGAGCAGTACTTC; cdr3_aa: CATSSLVPYEQYF
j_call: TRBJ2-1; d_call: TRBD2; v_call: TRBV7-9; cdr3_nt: TGTGCCAGCAGCTTAGCCGGAGCGGGAGTAGAGGAGCAGTTCTTC; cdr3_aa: CASSLAGAGVEEQFF
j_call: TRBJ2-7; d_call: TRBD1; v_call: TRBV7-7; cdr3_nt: TGTGCCAGCAGCCCATTGGTCGGGACAGGGTACGAGCAGTACTTC; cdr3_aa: CASSPLVGTGYEQYF
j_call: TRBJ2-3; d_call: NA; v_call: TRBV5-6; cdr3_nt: TGTGCCAGCAGCTTACCCGGGACAGATACGCAGTATTTT; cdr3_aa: CASSLPGTDTQYF
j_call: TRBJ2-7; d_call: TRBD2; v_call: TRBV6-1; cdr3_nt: TGTGCCAGCACCGGGACTAGCGGGAGCTCCTACGAGCAGTACTTC; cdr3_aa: CASTGTSGSSYEQYF
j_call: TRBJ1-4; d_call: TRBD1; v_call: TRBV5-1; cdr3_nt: TGCGCCAGCAGTCCCGGGACAGGTGAAAAACTGTTTTTT; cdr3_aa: CASSPGTGEKLFF
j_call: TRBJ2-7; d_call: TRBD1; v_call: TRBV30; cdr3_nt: TGTGCCTGGTTGGGACAGGAATCCTACGAGCAGTACTTC; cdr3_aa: CAWLGQESYEQYF
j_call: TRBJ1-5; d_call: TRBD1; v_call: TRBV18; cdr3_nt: TGTGCCAGCTCACCGACAGGGGATCAGCCCCAGCATTTT; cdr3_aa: CASSPTGDQPQHF
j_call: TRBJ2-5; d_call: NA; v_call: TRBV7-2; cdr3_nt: TGTGCCAGCAGCCCCCGGGGGCAGTACTTC; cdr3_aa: CASSPRGQYF
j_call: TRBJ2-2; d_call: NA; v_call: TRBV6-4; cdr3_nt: TGTGCCAGCAGAATGTGGGCCACCGGGGAGCTGTTTTTT; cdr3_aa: CASRMWATGELFF
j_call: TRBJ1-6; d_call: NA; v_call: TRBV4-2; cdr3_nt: TGTGCCAGCAGCCATTTATTAACAGCCACCCCACCCCTCCACTTT; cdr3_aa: CASSHLLTATPPLHF